The source of this T cell receptor beta chain is a study of CD8 T cells in Susac syndrome. Random hexamers primed reverse transcription of about 0.45 to 1 ug RNA. MiXCR, applied by TCRdb to the immunoSEQ multiplex PCR reads, yields one record per CDR3 protein. The data hold about 300,000 distinct CDR3 sequences, with around 89% observed a single time. In germline, CDR1 is GTSNPN, CDR2 SVGIG (reference sequence). This CDR3 has 15 residues. Trimming pared 1 base from V and 8 bases from J, leaving 18 bases between. Sequenced: CD8+ T cells from PBMCs. This receptor was obtained from a human donor with multiple sclerosis. The chain has TRBV30 and TRBJ2-1, with D possibly matching TRBD2 (5 bases). CDR3 coding DNA: TGTGCCTGGAGTGAACTCACCCAAGGGAGCCATGAGCAGTTCTTC. Its translation: CAWSELTQGSHEQFF.